Listed here are 15 T cell receptor beta chains from one sample, sequenced in a study of CXCR3-negative and CXCR3-positive naive CD8 T cells. No antigen has been identified for these receptors. Broader study findings: TRB CDR3s of CXCR3-positive naive cells were more hydrophobic than those of CXCR3-negative naive cells.

cDNA libraries for TRB were generated by 5' RACE incorporating UMI labels. TCRdb reanalyzed the 5' RACE reads, giving one entry per CDR3 protein sequence and no DNA. This repertoire includes some 150,000 distinct CDR3 sequences. Input material: naive CXCR3+ CD8+ T cells from blood. Sample subset: CD45RO-CCR7+CD27+CD95- naive CD8+ T cells expressing CXCR3 (TNR3+). Receptors originate from a human donor in good health. Some clones in this sample may be carry-over from other donors' samples.

This chain joins TRBV27 and TRBJ2-1; the D call from TCRdb, TRBD1, cannot be confirmed without DNA. The CDR3 totals 17 residues. Per germline, CDR1 MNHEY and CDR2 SMNVEV (reference sequence). The CDR3 spells CASSWGSTGVIENEQFF.

The chain employs TRBV29-1 and TRBJ1-2; TCRdb calls TRBD1, which cannot be checked without DNA. The length of the CDR3 is 16 residues. Germline V lookup: CDR1 SQVTM, CDR2 ANQGSEA. The chain's CDR3 is CSVEDFYVGLAYGYTF.

The chain joins TRBV14 to TRBJ1-2; the D call of TRBD1 rests on TCRdb alone, since no DNA is present to check it. This CDR3 comprises 14 residues. Germline CDR1 SGHDN, CDR2 FVKESK. The CDR3 sequence is CASAEDSLNYGYTF.

The rearrangement links TRBV7-8 to TRBJ2-3. This CDR3 is 14 amino acids long. Germline V lookup: CDR1 SGHVS, CDR2 FQNEAQ. Here the CDR3 reads CASSFARTTDTQYF.

The V call is TRBV29-1, the J call TRBJ2-3; TCRdb's assignment of TRBD1 cannot be checked, as there is no DNA. The CDR3 spans 15 residues. Germline V CDR1 and CDR2: SQVTM, ANQGSEA. The CDR3 loop reads CSAFPGKIPTDTQYF.

The CDR3 region is CASSWTSGDYYEQYF. The chain combines TRBV5-1 with TRBJ2-7. Germline CDR1 reads SGHRS; CDR2 reads YFSETQ. CDR3 size: 15 residues.

V usage is TRBV12-3 or TRBV12-4 and J usage is TRBJ2-2; TCRdb picks TRBD1, but there is no DNA to check that call. CDR3 length: 14 amino acids. This CDR3 is CASSRTVNTGELFF.

The rearrangement links TRBV7-6 to TRBJ2-1; absent DNA, TCRdb's TRBD1 call cannot be checked. This CDR3 spans 15 amino acids. Germline CDR1 and CDR2: SGHVS and FNYEAQ. The CDR3 region is CASSLAGGGLNEQFF.

The genes are TRBV29-1 and TRBJ2-1; TCRdb picks TRBD2, but there is no DNA to check that call. CDR1 and CDR2 from the germline V gene are SQVTM and ANQGSEA. This CDR3 is 17 amino acids long. The CDR3 sequence is CSVPGGTSGGRGNEQFF.

The chain couples TRBV5-1 to TRBJ1-2; TCRdb selects TRBD1, and the lack of DNA leaves this call unchecked. There are 17 residues in the CDR3. In germline, CDR1 is SGHRS, CDR2 YFSETQ. CDR3: CASSFRAAGELVDGYTF.

The chain's CDR3 is CASSRTSGSYEQYF. The chain links TRBV21-1 to TRBJ2-7; TCRdb designates TRBD2, a call that cannot be tested without DNA. TRBV21-1 is given as a pseudogene. The CDR3 consists of 14 residues.

J is TRBJ1-6 and V is TRBV4-3. Germline V CDR1 and CDR2: LGHNA, YSLEER. The CDR3 is 16 amino acids. CDR3: CASSQDRHKFNSPLHF.

The V gene is TRBV29-1, the J gene TRBJ2-7; TCRdb proposes TRBD1, but this gene call is untestable without DNA. CDR1 SQVTM and CDR2 ANQGSEA come from the germline V gene. The CDR3 sequence is 12 residues long. This chain's CDR3 is CSAGDREHVQYF.

V is TRBV7-2 and J is TRBJ2-7; the D gene TCRdb calls, TRBD2, cannot be checked with no DNA. Germline CDR1 reads SGHTA; CDR2 reads FQGNSA. The CDR3 runs 15 residues. CDR3 sequence reads: CASSLASGGVYEQYF. Variable domain in full (rest from reference TRBV7-2 and TRBJ2-7): GAGVSQSPSNKVTEKGKDVELRCDPISGHTALYWYRQSLGQGLEFLIYFQGNSAPDKSGLPSDRFSAERTGGSVSTLTIQRTQQEDSAVYLCASSLASGGVYEQYFGPGTRLTVT.

The V and J genes are TRBV28 and TRBJ2-3; TCRdb reports TRBD1, a call that lacks DNA to check it against. Germline CDR1 is MDHEN and CDR2 is SYDVKM. The CDR3 length is 13 residues. Here the CDR3 reads CASSLAGIDTQYF.